These T cell receptor beta chains were read from a single sample in a study of T cells after yellow fever vaccination. In TCRdb, the 5' RACE reads were re-called with MiXCR into one record per CDR3 protein. This table has some 420,000 distinct CDR3 sequences, roughly 20% appearing once. Sequenced material: PBMCs, taken before the yellow fever booster vaccination. These receptors were collected from a man aged 18 to 29 who received the YFV17D yellow fever vaccine. CDR3s include the opening cysteine and the closing phenylalanine or tryptophan. A D gene is named only where the DNA matches it firmly. Only some rows state a clone size, as once, few, many or a class for expanded clones.

>TRBJ1-2|13|TRBV12-3/TRBV12-4|-|-
TGTGCCAGCAGTCGGACAGCATCCTATGGCTACACCTTC
CASSRTASYGYTF
>TRBJ2-5|15|TRBV25-1|few|TRBD1
TGTGCCAGCAGTGATAGGGACAGGGCCCAAGAGACCCAGTACTTC
CASSDRDRAQETQYF
>TRBJ2-1|15|TRBV7-9|-|-
TGTGCCAGCAGCGCCGGGCAGGGATCCGACAATGAGCAGTTCTTC
CASSAGQGSDNEQFF
>TRBJ1-2|13|TRBV7-9|-|-
TGTGCCAGCAGCCCCGTGGCGGAGGGCGGCTACACCTTC
CASSPVAEGGYTF
>TRBJ1-1|15|TRBV18|-|TRBD1
TGTGCCAGCTCACAGGCGGGACAGGGTCCCACTGAAGCTTTCTTT
CASSQAGQGPTEAFF
>TRBJ1-1|13|TRBV11-2|-|-
TGTGCCAGCAGCTTAAGCTCCCTGGGGGAAGCTTTCTTT
CASSLSSLGEAFF
>TRBJ1-1|16|TRBV4-3|few|-
TGCGCCAGCAGCCAAGATGGGTCGGGACTGAACACTGAAGCTTTCTTT
CASSQDGSGLNTEAFF
>TRBJ2-4|16|TRBV20-1|few|-
TGCAGTGCTAGAGATGGAGGGGGGCTAGCCAAAAACATTCAGTACTTC
CSARDGGGLAKNIQYF
>TRBJ1-1|13|TRBV7-2|-|TRBD1
TGTGCCAGCAGAGAGGGGGCGAACACTGAAGCTTTCTTT
CASREGANTEAFF
>TRBJ1-2|14|TRBV7-3|once|-
TGTGCCAGCAGCTTAGGTCCGGGAATGGAAGGCTACACCTTC
CASSLGPGMEGYTF